Presented here are 5 T cell receptor beta chains from one specimen sequenced in a study of blood T cell repertoires in COVID-19. Measured with immunoSEQ multiplex PCR; TCRdb has only the in-frame clones, and not every one. The sample includes some 150,000 clones, approximately 85% of them seen just once. The sequenced sample was peripheral blood. The receptors derive from a woman in her sixties or seventies with COVID-19, enrolled during active disease.

This chain uses TRBV27 with TRBJ1-5, with a weak D call TRBD1 (5 bases). The CDR3 sequence is 16 residues long. The germline V gene encodes CDR1 MNHEY and CDR2 SMNVEV (reference sequence). Trimming pared 1 base from V and 0 bases from J, leaving 10 bases between. The CDR3 spells CASSLFGDFSNQPQHF. The CDR3 DNA is TGTGCCAGCAGTTTATTTGGGGACTTTAGCAATCAGCCCCAGCATTTT.

The gene calls are TRBV15 and TRBJ1-3; 7 bases agree with TRBD1. In germline, CDR1 is LNHNV, CDR2 YYDKDF (reference sequence). V was clipped by 5 bases and J by 2 bases; unmatched bases: 6. This CDR3 is built from 15 residues. CDR3 DNA sequence: TGTGCCACCAGCTCTCCGGGACAGACTGGAAACACCATATATTTT. Amino acid sequence: CATSSPGQTGNTIYF. The variable domain in full, with the rest retrieved from reference TRBV15 and TRBJ1-3, is DAMVIQNPRYQVTQFGKPVTLSCSQTLNHNVMYWYQQKSSQAPKLLFHYYDKDFNNEADTPDNFQSRRPNTSFCFLDIRSPGLGDTAMYLCATSSPGQTGNTIYFGEGSWLTVV.

V usage is TRBV5-5 and J usage is TRBJ1-3; the D gene is possibly TRBD1 (5 bases). Looked up from germline, CDR1 is SGHKS and CDR2 is YYEKEE (reference sequence). This CDR3 comprises 18 residues. V lost 6 bases, J lost 0 bases, and 22 bases lay in between. Here the CDR3 DNA reads TGTGCCAGCACTCTGGGCAGGGCTATATGGAGCTCTGGAAACACCATATATTTT. Amino acid sequence: CASTLGRAIWSSGNTIYF. Variable domain in full (rest from reference TRBV5-5 and TRBJ1-3): DAGVTQSPTHLIKTRGQQVTLRCSPISGHKSVSWYQQVLGQGPQFIFQYYEKEERGRGNFPDRFSARQFPNYSSELNVNALLLGDSALYLCASTLGRAIWSSGNTIYFGEGSWLTVV.

This clone was counted once. The rearrangement joins TRBV6-2 or TRBV6-3 to TRBJ2-2; D possibly corresponds to TRBD1 (5 bases). The ends were cut back, 4 bases at V and 4 bases at J, with 13 bases in the middle. The CDR3 runs 15 residues. In germline, CDR1 is MNHEY, CDR2 SVGEGT. CDR3 bases: TGTGCCAGCAGTTTGGCTAGAAGGGGCACCGGGGAGCTGTTTTTT. Amino acid sequence: CASSLARRGTGELFF.

The chain combines TRBV4-3 with TRBJ2-3, with 11 positions matching TRBD2. The CDR3 is 19 amino acids. V lost 0 bases to trimming and J lost 0 bases; unmatched junction nucleotides: 8. Germline-derived CDR1 and CDR2 are LGHNA and YSLEER. This CDR3 is CASSQDMVAGGPSTDTQYF. The CDR3 DNA reads as TGCGCCAGCAGCCAAGATATGGTAGCGGGGGGGCCTAGCACAGATACGCAGTATTTT.